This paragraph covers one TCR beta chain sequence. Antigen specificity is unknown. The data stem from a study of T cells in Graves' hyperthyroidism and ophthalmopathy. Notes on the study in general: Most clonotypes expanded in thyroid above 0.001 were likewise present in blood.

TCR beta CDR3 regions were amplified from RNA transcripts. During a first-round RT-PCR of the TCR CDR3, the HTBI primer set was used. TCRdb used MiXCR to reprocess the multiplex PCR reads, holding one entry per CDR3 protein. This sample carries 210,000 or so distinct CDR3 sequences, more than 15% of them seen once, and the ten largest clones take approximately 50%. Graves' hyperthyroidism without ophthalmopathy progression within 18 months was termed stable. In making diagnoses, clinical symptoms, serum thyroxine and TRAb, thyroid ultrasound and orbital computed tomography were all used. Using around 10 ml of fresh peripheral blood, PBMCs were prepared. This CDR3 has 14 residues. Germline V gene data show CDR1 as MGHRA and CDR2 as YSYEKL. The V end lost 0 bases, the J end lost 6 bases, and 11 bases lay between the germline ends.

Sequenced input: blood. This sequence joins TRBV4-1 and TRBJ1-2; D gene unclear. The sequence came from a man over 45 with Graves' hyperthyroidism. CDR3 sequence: CASSQERVLDGYTF. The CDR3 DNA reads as TGCGCCAGCAGCCAAGAACGGGTTCTGGATGGCTACACCTTC.